The TCR beta chain described here comes from a study of shared clonotypes between healthy human individuals. Deep was the level at which the assay was run. Clones were read by immunoSEQ multiplex PCR, and TCRdb kept only the in-frame ones, dropping some. The sample has 760,000 or so clones, 90% to 98% seen once. The CDR3 is made up of 17 amino acids. Germline V gene data show CDR1 as SQVTM and CDR2 as ANQGSEA. Trimming pared 4 bases from V and 2 bases from J, leaving 22 bases between. Naive CD8 cells lacked CD45RO, underwent positive selection for CCR7 and left out terminally differentiated effector memory CD45RA+ cells.

Sample: naive CD8+ T cells sorted from blood. The gene calls are TRBV29-1 and TRBJ2-3; a possible D gene is TRBD2 (6 bases). This TCR derives from a man aged 30 to 45 in good health. Here the CDR3 reads CSVVGAGHPFSTDTQYF. Written as DNA, the CDR3 is TGCAGCGTTGTAGGAGCGGGCCACCCCTTTTCCACAGATACGCAGTATTTT.